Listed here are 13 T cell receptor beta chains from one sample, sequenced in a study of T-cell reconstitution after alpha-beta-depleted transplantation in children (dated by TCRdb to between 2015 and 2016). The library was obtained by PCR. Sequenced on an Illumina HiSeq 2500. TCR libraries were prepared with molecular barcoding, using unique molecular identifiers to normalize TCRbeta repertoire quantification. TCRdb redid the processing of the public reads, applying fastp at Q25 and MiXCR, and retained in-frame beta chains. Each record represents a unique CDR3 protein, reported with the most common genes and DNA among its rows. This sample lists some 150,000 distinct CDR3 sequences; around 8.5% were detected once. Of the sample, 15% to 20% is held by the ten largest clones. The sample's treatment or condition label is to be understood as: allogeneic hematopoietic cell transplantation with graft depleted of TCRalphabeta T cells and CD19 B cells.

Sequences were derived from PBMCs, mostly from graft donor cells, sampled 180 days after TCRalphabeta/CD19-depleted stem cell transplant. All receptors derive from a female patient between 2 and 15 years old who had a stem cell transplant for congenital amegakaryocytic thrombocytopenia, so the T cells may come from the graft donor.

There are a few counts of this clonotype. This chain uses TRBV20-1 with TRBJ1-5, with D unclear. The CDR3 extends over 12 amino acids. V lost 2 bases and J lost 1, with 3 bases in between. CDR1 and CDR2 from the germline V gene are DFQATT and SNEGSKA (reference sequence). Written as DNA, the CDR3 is TGCAGTGCTAGACTGAGCAATCAGCCCCAGCATTTT. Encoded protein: CSARLSNQPQHF.

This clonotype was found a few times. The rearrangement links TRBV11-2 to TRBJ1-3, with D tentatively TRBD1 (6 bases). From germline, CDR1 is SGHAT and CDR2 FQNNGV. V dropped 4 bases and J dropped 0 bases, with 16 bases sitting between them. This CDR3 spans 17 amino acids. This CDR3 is CASSSPRQADSGNTIYF. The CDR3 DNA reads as TGTGCCAGCAGCTCCCCCCGACAGGCCGACTCTGGAAACACCATATATTTT.

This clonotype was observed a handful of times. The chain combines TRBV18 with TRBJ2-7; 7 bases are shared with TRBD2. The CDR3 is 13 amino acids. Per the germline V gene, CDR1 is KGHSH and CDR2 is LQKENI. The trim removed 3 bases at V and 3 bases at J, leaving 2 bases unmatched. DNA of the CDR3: TGTGCCAGCTCACCCAGGGACTACTACGAGCAGTACTTC. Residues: CASSPRDYYEQYF.

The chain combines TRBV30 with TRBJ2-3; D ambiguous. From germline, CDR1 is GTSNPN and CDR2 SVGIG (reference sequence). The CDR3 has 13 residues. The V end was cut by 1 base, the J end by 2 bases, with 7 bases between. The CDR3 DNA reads TGTGCCTGGAGTGCCCTAAACACAGATACGCAGTATTTT. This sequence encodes CAWSALNTDTQYF.

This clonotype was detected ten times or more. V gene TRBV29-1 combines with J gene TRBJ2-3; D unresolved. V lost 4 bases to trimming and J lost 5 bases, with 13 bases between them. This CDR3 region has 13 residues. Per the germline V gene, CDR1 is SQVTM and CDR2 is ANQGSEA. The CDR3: CSVASGVIDTQYF. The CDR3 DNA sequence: TGCAGCGTTGCTAGTGGCGTGATAGATACGCAGTATTTT.

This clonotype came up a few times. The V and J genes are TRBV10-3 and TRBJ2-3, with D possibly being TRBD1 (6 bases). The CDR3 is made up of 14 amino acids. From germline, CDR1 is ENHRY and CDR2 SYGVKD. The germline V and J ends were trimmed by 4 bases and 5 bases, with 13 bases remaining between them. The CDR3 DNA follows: TGTGCCATCAGTGGGAATTCAGGGGAAGATACGCAGTATTTT. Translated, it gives CAISGNSGEDTQYF.

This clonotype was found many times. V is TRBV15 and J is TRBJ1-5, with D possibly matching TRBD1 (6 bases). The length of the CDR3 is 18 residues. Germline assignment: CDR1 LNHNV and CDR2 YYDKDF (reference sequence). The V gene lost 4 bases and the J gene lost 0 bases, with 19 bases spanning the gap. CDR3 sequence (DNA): TGTGCCACCAGCACGTGGGACCTAGGACAGTATAGCAATCAGCCCCAGCATTTT. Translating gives CATSTWDLGQYSNQPQHF.

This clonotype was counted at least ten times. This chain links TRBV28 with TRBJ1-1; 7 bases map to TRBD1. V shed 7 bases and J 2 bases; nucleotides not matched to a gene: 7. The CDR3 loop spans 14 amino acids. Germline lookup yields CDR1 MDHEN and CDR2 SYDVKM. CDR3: CASNQDRRNTEAFF. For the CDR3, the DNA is TGTGCCAGCAACCAGGACAGGAGAAACACTGAAGCTTTCTTT.

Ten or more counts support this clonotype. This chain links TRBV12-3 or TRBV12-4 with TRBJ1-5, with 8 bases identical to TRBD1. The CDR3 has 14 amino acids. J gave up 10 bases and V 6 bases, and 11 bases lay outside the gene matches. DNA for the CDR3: TGTGCCAGCAGCCTTCGGGACAGGTCTGATCCCCAGCATTTT. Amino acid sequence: CASSLRDRSDPQHF.

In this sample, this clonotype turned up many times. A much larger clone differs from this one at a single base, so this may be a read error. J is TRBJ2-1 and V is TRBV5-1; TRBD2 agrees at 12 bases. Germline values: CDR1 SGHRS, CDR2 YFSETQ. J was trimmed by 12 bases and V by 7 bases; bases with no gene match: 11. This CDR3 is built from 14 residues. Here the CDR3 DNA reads TGCGCCAGCGGCGGACTAGCGGGGAAGAAGGGGCAGTTCTTC. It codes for CASGGLAGKKGQFF.

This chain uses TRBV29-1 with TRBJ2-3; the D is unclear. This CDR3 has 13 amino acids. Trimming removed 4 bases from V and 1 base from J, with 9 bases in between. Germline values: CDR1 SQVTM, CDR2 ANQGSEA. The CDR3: CSVAESRTDTQYF. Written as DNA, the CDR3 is TGCAGCGTTGCAGAGTCCCGCACAGATACGCAGTATTTT.

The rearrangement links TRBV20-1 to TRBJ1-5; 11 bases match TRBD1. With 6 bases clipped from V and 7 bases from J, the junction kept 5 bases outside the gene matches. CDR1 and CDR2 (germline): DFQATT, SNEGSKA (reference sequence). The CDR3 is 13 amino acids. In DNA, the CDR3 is TGCAGTGCGAGGACAGGGGGCGGCCAGCCCCAGCATTTT. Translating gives CSARTGGGQPQHF.

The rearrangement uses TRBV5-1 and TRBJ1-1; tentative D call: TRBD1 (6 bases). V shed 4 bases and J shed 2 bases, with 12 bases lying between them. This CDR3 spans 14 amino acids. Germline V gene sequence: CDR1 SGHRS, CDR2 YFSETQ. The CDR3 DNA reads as TGCGCCAGCAGCCGGGGACACGTTAACACTGAAGCTTTCTTT. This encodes CASSRGHVNTEAFF.